The present TCR beta chain was sequenced within a study of T-cell reconstitution after alpha-beta-depleted transplantation in children (dated by TCRdb to the mid-2010s). About the investigation overall: Using TCR repertoire profiling, the study followed T-cell immune reconstitution in a quantitative way in children after TCRalphabeta/CD19-depleted allogeneic hematopoietic cell transplantation.

Details on this clonotype: Its recognized antigen is unknown. No per-base quality is available; no much larger clone lies one base away.

The library was produced with PCR. Sequenced on an Illumina HiSeq 2500. To normalize quantification of the TCRbeta repertoire, the TCR libraries were built with molecular barcoding that relied on unique molecular identifiers. TCRdb passed the public sequencing reads through fastp at Q25 and MiXCR, retaining productive beta sequences. Rows with a matching CDR3 protein are joined into one entry that keeps the most common DNA and genes. The sample records roughly 400,000 distinct CDR3 sequences, just over 20% of which are singletons. 3% to 4% of the sample is in the top ten clones. CDR1 and CDR2 are read off the germline V gene (reference sequence) as SEHNR and FQNEAQ. Taken from cysteine to phenylalanine, the CDR3 has 15 residues. CDR3 DNA only is kept here, 45 bases in frame from base 1. At the junction V is shortened by 5 bases and J by 4 bases; bases outside the gene matches: 8.

The sample in question was PBMCs from the stem cell graft donor, obtained from the stem cell graft. The receptor was isolated from a human donor who donated a stem cell graft to a child with acute myeloid leukemia. The chain is assembled from TRBV7-9 and TRBJ2-1, with 7 bases aligning to TRBD2. In nucleotide form, the sequence is TGTGCCAGCAGCCCACGGGAGGCGTCGTACAATGAGCAGTTCTTC. Translated, this gives CASSPREASYNEQFF.